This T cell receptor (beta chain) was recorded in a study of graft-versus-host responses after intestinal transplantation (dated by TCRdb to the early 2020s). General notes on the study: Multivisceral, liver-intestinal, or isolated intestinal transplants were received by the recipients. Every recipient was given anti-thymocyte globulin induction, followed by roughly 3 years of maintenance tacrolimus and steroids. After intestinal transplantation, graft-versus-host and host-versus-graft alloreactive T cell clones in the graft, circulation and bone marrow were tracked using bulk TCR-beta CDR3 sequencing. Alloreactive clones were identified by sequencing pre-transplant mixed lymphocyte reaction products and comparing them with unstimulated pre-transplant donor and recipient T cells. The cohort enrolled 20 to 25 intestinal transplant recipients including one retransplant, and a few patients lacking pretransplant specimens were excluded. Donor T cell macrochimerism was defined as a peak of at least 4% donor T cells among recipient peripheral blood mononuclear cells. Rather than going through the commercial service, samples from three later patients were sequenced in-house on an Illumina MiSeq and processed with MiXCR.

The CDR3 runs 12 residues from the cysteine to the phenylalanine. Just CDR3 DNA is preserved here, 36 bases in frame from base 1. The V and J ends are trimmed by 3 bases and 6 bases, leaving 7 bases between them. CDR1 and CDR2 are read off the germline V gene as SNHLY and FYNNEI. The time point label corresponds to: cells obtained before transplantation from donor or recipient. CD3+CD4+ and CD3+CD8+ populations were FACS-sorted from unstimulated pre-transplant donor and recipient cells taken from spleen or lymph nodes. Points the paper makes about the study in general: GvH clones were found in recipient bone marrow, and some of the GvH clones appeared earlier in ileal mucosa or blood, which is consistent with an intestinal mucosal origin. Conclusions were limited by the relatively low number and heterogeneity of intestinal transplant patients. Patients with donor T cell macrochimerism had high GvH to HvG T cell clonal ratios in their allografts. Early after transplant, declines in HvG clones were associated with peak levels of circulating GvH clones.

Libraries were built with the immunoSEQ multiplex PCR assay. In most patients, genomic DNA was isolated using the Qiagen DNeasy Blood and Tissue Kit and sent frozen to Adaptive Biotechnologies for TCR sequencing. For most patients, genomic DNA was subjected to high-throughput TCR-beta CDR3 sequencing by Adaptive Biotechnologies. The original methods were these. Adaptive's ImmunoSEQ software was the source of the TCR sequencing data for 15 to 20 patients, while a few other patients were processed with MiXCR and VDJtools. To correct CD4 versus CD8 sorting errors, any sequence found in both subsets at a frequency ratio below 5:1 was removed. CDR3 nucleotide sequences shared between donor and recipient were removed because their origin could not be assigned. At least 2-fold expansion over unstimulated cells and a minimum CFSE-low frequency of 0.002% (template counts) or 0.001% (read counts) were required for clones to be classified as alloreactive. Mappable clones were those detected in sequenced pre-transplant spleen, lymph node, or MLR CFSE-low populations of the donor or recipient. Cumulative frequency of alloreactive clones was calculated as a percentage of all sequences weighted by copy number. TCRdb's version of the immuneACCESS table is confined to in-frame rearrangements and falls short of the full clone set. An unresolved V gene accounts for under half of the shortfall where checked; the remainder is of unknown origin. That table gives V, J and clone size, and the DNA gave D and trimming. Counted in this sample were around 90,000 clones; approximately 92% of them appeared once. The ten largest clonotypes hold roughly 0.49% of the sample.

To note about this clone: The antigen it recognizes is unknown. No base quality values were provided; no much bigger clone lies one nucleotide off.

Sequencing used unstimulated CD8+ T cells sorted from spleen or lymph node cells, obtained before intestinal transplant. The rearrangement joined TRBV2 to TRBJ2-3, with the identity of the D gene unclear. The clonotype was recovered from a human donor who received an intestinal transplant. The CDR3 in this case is CASSDESDTQYF. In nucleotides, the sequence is TGTGCCAGCAGTGATGAAAGCGATACGCAGTATTTT.